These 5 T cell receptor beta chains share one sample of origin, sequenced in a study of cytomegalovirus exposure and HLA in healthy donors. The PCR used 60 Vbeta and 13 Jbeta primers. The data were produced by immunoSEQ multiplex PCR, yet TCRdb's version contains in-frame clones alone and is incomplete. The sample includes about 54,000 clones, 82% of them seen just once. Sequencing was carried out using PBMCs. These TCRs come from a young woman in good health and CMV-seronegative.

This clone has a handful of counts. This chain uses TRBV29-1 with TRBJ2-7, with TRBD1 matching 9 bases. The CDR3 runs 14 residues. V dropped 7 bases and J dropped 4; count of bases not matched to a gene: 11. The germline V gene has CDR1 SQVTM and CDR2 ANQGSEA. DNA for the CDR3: TGCAGCGGAGGACAGGGGAGTTCTCCTTACGAGCAGTACTTC. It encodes CSGGQGSSPYEQYF.

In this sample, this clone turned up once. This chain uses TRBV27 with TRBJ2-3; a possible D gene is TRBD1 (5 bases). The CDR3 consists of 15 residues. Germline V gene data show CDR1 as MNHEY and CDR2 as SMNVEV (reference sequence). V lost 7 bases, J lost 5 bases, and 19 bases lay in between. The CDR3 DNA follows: TGTGCCAGCACCTCACCCGATCTTAGGGGAGATACGCAGTATTTT. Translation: CASTSPDLRGDTQYF.

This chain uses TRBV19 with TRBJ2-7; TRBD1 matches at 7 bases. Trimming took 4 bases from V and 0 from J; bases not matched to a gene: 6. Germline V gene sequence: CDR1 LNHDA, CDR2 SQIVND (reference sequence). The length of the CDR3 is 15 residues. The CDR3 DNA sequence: TGTGCCAGTAGTAATCGGGCAGGGGGCTCCTACGAGCAGTACTTC. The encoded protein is CASSNRAGGSYEQYF.

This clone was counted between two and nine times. CDR3 residues: CASSTGTGTSTEAFF. The CDR3, as DNA: TGTGCCAGTAGTACCGGGACAGGAACGAGCACTGAAGCTTTCTTT. The chain combines TRBV19 with TRBJ1-1; 8 bases map to TRBD1. Germline V gene data show CDR1 as LNHDA and CDR2 as SQIVND (reference sequence). J gave up 4 bases and V 4 bases, and 8 bases lay outside the gene matches. This CDR3 region has 15 residues.

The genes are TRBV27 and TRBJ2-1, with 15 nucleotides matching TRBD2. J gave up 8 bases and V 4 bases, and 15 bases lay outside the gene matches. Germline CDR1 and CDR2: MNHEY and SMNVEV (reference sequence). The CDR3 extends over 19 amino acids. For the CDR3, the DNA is TGTGCCAGCAGTTCAAGGACTAGCGGGAGGGTTACGGGTAAGGATGAGCAGTTCTTC. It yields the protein CASSSRTSGRVTGKDEQFF.